A single sample gave rise to the 27 T cell receptor beta chains below, sequenced in a study of cytomegalovirus exposure and HLA in healthy donors. Sequenced by immunoSEQ multiplex PCR; TCRdb stores in-frame clones only, minus some. The repertoire holds roughly 130,000 clones, with roughly 86% as singletons. The specimen was PBMCs. The source is a man aged 25 to 45 in good health and CMV-seronegative.

The count of this clone is one. V gene TRBV5-1 combines with J gene TRBJ1-2; 9 bases agree with TRBD1. V lost 4 bases and J lost 6; bases outside the gene matches: 10. There are 15 residues in the CDR3. CDR1 and CDR2 (germline): SGHRS, YFSETQ. The CDR3 region is CASSGISTGGDGYTF. DNA of the CDR3: TGCGCCAGCAGCGGAATATCGACAGGGGGGGATGGCTACACCTTC.

This chain connects TRBV9 to TRBJ1-1; 8 nucleotides align to TRBD1. V was clipped by 4 bases and J by 0 bases; unmatched bases: 5. The V gene's germline CDR1 is SGDLS and CDR2 YYNGEE. The CDR3 has 15 amino acids. Written as DNA, the CDR3 is TGTGCCAGCAGCCCCCGGACAGGGATGAACACTGAAGCTTTCTTT. This translates into CASSPRTGMNTEAFF.

This clone was counted a single time. This chain connects TRBV30 to TRBJ2-7; 13 nucleotides align to TRBD2. The CDR3 is made up of 18 amino acids. From germline, CDR1 is GTSNPN and CDR2 SVGIG (reference sequence). V was pared by 4 bases and J by 2 bases, with 14 bases of the junction left unmatched. The DNA of the CDR3 is TGTGCCTGGACCCTACCTCCGGGACTAGCGGGGCTCACCTACGAGCAGTACTTC. Translated: CAWTLPPGLAGLTYEQYF. The variable domain in full, with the rest retrieved from reference TRBV30 and TRBJ2-7, is SQTIHQWPATLVQPVGSPLSLECTVEGTSNPNLYWYRQAAGRGLQLLFYSVGIGQISSEVPQNLSASRPQDRQFILSSKKLLLSDSGFYLCAWTLPPGLAGLTYEQYFGPGTRLTVT.

The rearrangement uses TRBV5-1 and TRBJ2-3, with 11 bases aligning to TRBD2. Per the germline V gene, CDR1 is SGHRS and CDR2 is YFSETQ. This CDR3 contains 17 residues. Trimming removed 4 bases from V and 4 bases from J; junction bases left unmatched: 11. The CDR3 sequence: CASSGSGRASGPDTQYF. DNA for the CDR3: TGCGCCAGCAGCGGTAGCGGGAGGGCCTCGGGCCCAGATACGCAGTATTTT.

The chain uses TRBV4-3 and TRBJ2-5, with a possible D match to TRBD1 (6 bases). Germline CDR1 and CDR2: LGHNA and YSLEER. This CDR3 contains 18 residues. With 1 base removed from V and 2 bases from J, the gap between germline ends came to 20 bases. The CDR3 here is CASSQAFIGGEGQETQYF. For the CDR3, the DNA is TGCGCCAGCAGCCAAGCCTTCATAGGGGGAGAAGGACAAGAGACCCAGTACTTC.

There are a few counts of this clone. V gene TRBV30 combines with J gene TRBJ2-2, with D possibly TRBD1 on 5 matching bases. The V gene lost 5 bases and the J gene lost 0 bases, with 7 bases spanning the gap. The CDR3 length is 13 residues. Germline CDR1 GTSNPN, CDR2 SVGIG (reference sequence). CDR3 sequence reads: CAWGAANTGELFF. In DNA form, the CDR3 reads TGTGCCTGGGGGGCAGCGAACACCGGGGAGCTGTTTTTT.

This clone has only one observation. The chain carries TRBV27 and TRBJ2-1; 8 nucleotides match TRBD1. V lost 6 bases and J lost 3; bases outside the gene matches: 4. There are 14 residues in the CDR3. Germline loops: CDR1 MNHEY, CDR2 SMNVEV (reference sequence). The CDR3 nucleotides read TGTGCCAGCAGGGGACAGGAGTTCTACAATGAGCAGTTCTTC. Protein sequence: CASRGQEFYNEQFF.

This chain links TRBV19 with TRBJ1-2; possible D gene TRBD1, 5 bases. This CDR3 region has 14 residues. The V end was cut by 3 bases, the J end by 8 bases, with 16 bases between. Germline V gene data show CDR1 as LNHDA and CDR2 as SQIVND (reference sequence). The CDR3 nucleotides are TGTGCCAGTAGTATTCGTGTAGAGGACACGGGCTACACCTTC. As protein: CASSIRVEDTGYTF. Looking up the rest from reference TRBV19 and TRBJ1-2 gives the full variable domain: DGGITQSPKYLFRKEGQNVTLSCEQNLNHDAMYWYRQDPGQGLRLIYYSQIVNDFQKGDIAEGYSVSREKKESFPLTVTSAQKNPTAFYLCASSIRVEDTGYTFGSGTRLTVV.

The rearrangement links TRBV7-9 to TRBJ1-2; 9 nucleotides agree with TRBD1. CDR1 SEHNR and CDR2 FQNEAQ come from the germline V gene (reference sequence). The ends lost 4 bases at V and 4 bases at J; junction bases unmatched: 10. There are 16 residues in the CDR3. CDR3 coding DNA: TGTGCCAGCAGCTCAAAGGGGGGACAGGGCGGCTATGGCTACACCTTC. Protein sequence: CASSSKGGQGGYGYTF.

The chain combines TRBV19 with TRBJ2-7; 9 positions agree with TRBD1. Germline CDR1 reads LNHDA; CDR2 reads SQIVND (reference sequence). The CDR3 spans 16 residues. V shed 10 bases, J shed 6 bases, and the junction held 19 bases outside the gene matches. The chain's CDR3 is CATMTKTGTGRSEQYF. DNA of the CDR3: TGTGCCACTATGACAAAGACCGGGACAGGGCGGTCCGAGCAGTACTTC.

The chain recombines TRBV10-2 with TRBJ2-2; tentative D call: TRBD1 (6 bases). Trimming stripped 11 bases from V and 3 bases from J, with 19 bases between. The CDR3 extends over 15 amino acids. Germline V gives CDR1 WSHSY, CDR2 SAAADI. In DNA form, the CDR3 reads TGCGCCGGAACTAGGGGGAGAGCGGACACCGGGGAGCTGTTTTTT. Protein: CAGTRGRADTGELFF.

Here the CDR3 DNA reads TGTGCCAGCAGCTTGGGTGGGGCTGGCAATCAGCCCCAGCATTTT. It encodes CASSLGGAGNQPQHF. The rearrangement links TRBV5-6 to TRBJ1-5; weak D call: TRBD1 (5 bases). CDR1 and CDR2 (germline): SGHDT, YYEEEE. The V end lost 0 bases, the J end lost 2 bases, and 9 bases lay between the germline ends. The CDR3 is made up of 15 amino acids.

The chain uses TRBV13 and TRBJ2-2; a possible D gene is TRBD2 (6 bases). This CDR3 comprises 16 residues. CDR1 is PRHDT and CDR2 is FYEKMQ in the germline V gene (reference sequence). Trimming stripped 0 bases from V and 5 bases from J, with 13 bases between. For the CDR3, the DNA is TGTGCCAGCAGCTTAGGAGGAGTCCGGGGGACCGGGGAGCTGTTTTTT. This sequence encodes CASSLGGVRGTGELFF. Supplemented by reference TRBV13 and TRBJ2-2, the full variable domain reads AAGVIQSPRHLIKEKRETATLKCYPIPRHDTVYWYQQGPGQDPQFLISFYEKMQSDKGSIPDRFSAQQFSDYHSELNMSSLELGDSALYFCASSLGGVRGTGELFFGEGSRLTVL.

CDR3: CASSWGGTNYEQYF. CDR3 nucleotide sequence: TGTGCCAGTAGCTGGGGAGGGACGAACTACGAGCAGTACTTC. V usage is TRBV19 and J usage is TRBJ2-7; 7 nucleotides agree with TRBD2. The germline V gene has CDR1 LNHDA and CDR2 SQIVND (reference sequence). With 6 bases clipped from V and 3 bases from J, the junction kept 8 bases outside the gene matches. The length of the CDR3 is 14 residues. Using reference TRBV19 and TRBJ2-7 for the parts outside the CDR3, the full variable domain is DGGITQSPKYLFRKEGQNVTLSCEQNLNHDAMYWYRQDPGQGLRLIYYSQIVNDFQKGDIAEGYSVSREKKESFPLTVTSAQKNPTAFYLCASSWGGTNYEQYFGPGTRLTVT.

This rearrangement joins TRBV10-3 to TRBJ2-7; perhaps TRBD1 as D (6 bases). The germline V gene has CDR1 ENHRY and CDR2 SYGVKD. This CDR3 is built from 13 residues. V was pared by 6 bases and J by 6 bases, with 15 bases between. CDR3 region: CAISGTQGGEQYF. Here the CDR3 DNA reads TGTGCCATCAGCGGGACACAAGGAGGCGAGCAGTACTTC.

The chain employs TRBV15 and TRBJ2-1, with 8 bases matching TRBD1. CDR3 size: 13 residues. V was clipped by 8 bases and J by 8 bases; unmatched bases: 8. Germline CDR1 is LNHNV and CDR2 is YYDKDF (reference sequence). The CDR3 DNA reads TGTGCCACCTCCCTCGGACAGGGTCATGAGCAGTTCTTC. Translated, it gives CATSLGQGHEQFF.

The rearrangement links TRBV30 to TRBJ2-5; D perhaps matches TRBD1 (6 bases). Germline CDR1 GTSNPN, CDR2 SVGIG (reference sequence). This CDR3 has 15 amino acids. Trimming shortened V by 3 bases and J by 2 bases, and 16 bases separated the two germline ends. The CDR3 nucleotides read TGTGCCTGGAGCCTCACCAGGGGCCTGCAAGAGACCCAGTACTTC. It translates to CAWSLTRGLQETQYF.

V and J are TRBV15 and TRBJ1-1; 11 bases line up with TRBD1. Per the germline V gene, CDR1 is LNHNV and CDR2 is YYDKDF (reference sequence). The CDR3 is made up of 15 amino acids. After removal of 3 bases from V and 4 bases from J, the junction contained 4 bases not matched to a gene. The CDR3 DNA is TGTGCCACCAGCAGGGACAGGGGGCCAGGCACTGAAGCTTTCTTT. This sequence encodes CATSRDRGPGTEAFF.

The chain links TRBV4-1 to TRBJ2-2; possible D gene TRBD2, 6 bases. The CDR3 is 16 residues long. CDR1 is MGHRA, CDR2 YSYEKL, per germline. The V and J ends lost 1 base and 9 bases respectively, with 18 bases between them. The DNA of the CDR3 is TGCGCCAGCAGCCAAGCAGGACGGGAGATTCTCTGGGAGCTGTTTTTT. It codes for CASSQAGREILWELFF.

This clone was seen just once. The genes are TRBV6-6 and TRBJ2-7; TRBD2 agrees at 10 bases. J was trimmed by 4 bases and V by 9 bases; bases with no gene match: 12. Germline CDR1 reads MNHNY; CDR2 reads SVGAGI (reference sequence). This CDR3 contains 15 residues. The CDR3 sequence: CARGDLAGENYEQYF. In DNA form, the CDR3 reads TGTGCCAGGGGGGATCTAGCGGGAGAAAATTACGAGCAGTACTTC.

The chain joins TRBV6-6 to TRBJ2-5, with D maybe TRBD1 (6 bases). The length of the CDR3 is 11 residues. The V and J ends lost 8 bases and 5 bases respectively, with 9 bases between them. Germline V CDR1 and CDR2: MNHNY, SVGAGI (reference sequence). Written as DNA, the CDR3 is TGTGCCAGCTTTGGGGGCGAGACCCAGTACTTC. Its translation: CASFGGETQYF.

The CDR3 loop reads CASSEGRAYNEQFF. CDR3 DNA: TGCGCCAGCAGTGAAGGGCGGGCGTACAATGAGCAGTTCTTC. The V gene is TRBV10-2, the J gene TRBJ2-1; D perhaps matches TRBD2 (5 bases). This CDR3 region has 14 residues. From germline, CDR1 is WSHSY and CDR2 SAAADI. V was trimmed by 3 bases and J by 4 bases, leaving 10 bases between them.

The rearrangement joins TRBV6-1 to TRBJ1-6, with 8 bases matching TRBD1. Losses at the gene ends were 4 bases for V and 7 bases for J; bases not matched to a gene: 3. Per the germline V gene, CDR1 is MNHNS and CDR2 is SASEGT. This CDR3 spans 14 amino acids. The CDR3 loop is CASSGTGLNSPLHF. The DNA of the CDR3 is TGTGCCAGCAGTGGGACAGGGCTCAATTCACCCCTCCACTTT.

The chain joins TRBV27 to TRBJ1-5; a weak D match, TRBD1 (6 bases). The CDR3 is 14 amino acids. Germline CDR1 and CDR2: MNHEY and SMNVEV (reference sequence). V was shortened by 2 bases and J by 4 bases, with 9 bases between the two germline ends. For the CDR3, the DNA is TGTGCCAGCAGTTTACCCGGGACAAATCAGCCCCAGCATTTT. Translating it yields CASSLPGTNQPQHF.

This clone has only one observation. Here the CDR3 reads CASSSGQGAPNEQFF. In DNA form, the CDR3 reads TGTGCCAGCAGTTCGGGACAGGGGGCGCCCAATGAGCAGTTCTTC. The chain has TRBV6-5 and TRBJ2-1, with 12 bases aligning to TRBD1. Trimming cost V 4 bases and J 6 bases; bases outside gene matches: 4. CDR1 and CDR2 from the germline V gene are MNHEY and SVGAGI. This CDR3 spans 15 amino acids.

Only a few counts were recorded for this clone. The chain uses TRBV25-1 and TRBJ2-5; 10 bases line up with TRBD2. The CDR3 is 15 amino acids. V was pared by 4 bases and J by 5 bases, with 7 bases of the junction left unmatched. Per germline, CDR1 MGHDK and CDR2 SYGVNS. CDR3: CASSGTSGGAETQYF. The CDR3 region has the DNA TGTGCCAGCAGTGGGACTAGCGGAGGGGCGGAGACCCAGTACTTC.

This chain's CDR3 is CASSTQQGSNQPQHF. As DNA, the CDR3 is TGTGCCAGCAGTACTCAACAGGGAAGCAATCAGCCCCAGCATTTT. The chain uses TRBV6-1 and TRBJ1-5; D might be TRBD1 (6 bases). The V end lost 5 bases, the J end lost 1 base, and 12 bases lay between the germline ends. This CDR3 is built from 15 residues. CDR1 MNHNS and CDR2 SASEGT come from the germline V gene.